These 10 T cell receptor beta chains were all obtained from the same sample, sequenced in a study of T cell repertoires in cytomegalovirus infection (dated by TCRdb to the late 2010s). Their target antigens are unknown. This sample was sequenced with an Illumina HiSeq 1500. Starting from the raw public reads, TCRdb applied fastp trimming at Q25, assembled clones with MiXCR and retained in-frame beta chains. Merged by CDR3 protein, the rows form single entries marked with the most common genes and DNA. The sample table records 90,000 to 130,000 distinct CDR3 sequences; around a tenth of these occur just once. The ten largest account for around 33% of the sample. The specimen was PBMCs, sequenced either directly or after in vitro stimulation (not recorded which). These receptors were obtained from a human donor in good health (CMV status not recorded). Some clones in this sample may be carry-over from other donors' samples.

Ten or more counts support this clonotype. J is TRBJ2-5 and V is TRBV10-3; D perhaps matches TRBD1 (6 bases). V was shortened by 0 bases and J by 4 bases, with 12 bases between the two germline ends. The CDR3 is made up of 15 amino acids. The germline gives CDR1 ENHRY, CDR2 SYGVKD. CDR3 bases: TGTGCCATCAGTGAGTCCGGTCAGGGGAGAGAGACCCAGTACTTC. It specifies CAISESGQGRETQYF.

This clonotype was counted a few times. V is TRBV20-1 and J is TRBJ2-1; 9 bases fit TRBD2. The CDR3 consists of 15 residues. Per the germline V gene, CDR1 is DFQATT and CDR2 is SNEGSKA (reference sequence). V lost 6 bases, J lost 4 bases, and 10 bases stayed unmatched. The DNA for the CDR3 is TGCAGTGCCCCCTCCGGGACTAGCAGGTACAATGAGCAGTTCTTC. It yields the protein CSAPSGTSRYNEQFF.

This clonotype was seen many times. The chain links TRBV4-1 to TRBJ2-3, with 10 bases identical to TRBD2. The CDR3 has 16 amino acids. The trim removed 1 base at V and 3 bases at J, leaving 4 bases unmatched. In germline, CDR1 is MGHRA, CDR2 YSYEKL. CDR3: CASSQGILAGTDTQYF. As DNA, the CDR3 is TGCGCCAGCAGCCAAGGGATACTAGCGGGGACAGATACGCAGTATTTT.

Many counts were recorded for this clonotype. The CDR3 DNA reads as TGTGCCAGCAGCCCTCGGGGGTCCTCTGGAAACACCATATATTTT. Residues: CASSPRGSSGNTIYF. The genes are TRBV6-6 and TRBJ1-3; D perhaps matches TRBD1 (5 bases). CDR1 and CDR2 from the germline V gene are MNHNY and SVGAGI (reference sequence). CDR3 length: 15 amino acids. Trimming cost V 6 bases and J 0 bases, with 12 bases left between them.

This clonotype has only a few counts. The rearrangement links TRBV19 to TRBJ2-1; weak D call: TRBD2 (5 bases). CDR1 is LNHDA and CDR2 is SQIVND in the germline V gene (reference sequence). V was trimmed by 3 bases and J by 7 bases, leaving 16 bases between them. CDR3 length: 15 amino acids. CDR3 DNA: TGTGCCAGTAGTATGGGTTCTAGCAGAGGGAATGAGCAGTTCTTC. Translation: CASSMGSSRGNEQFF. The whole variable domain, remainder taken from reference TRBV19 and TRBJ2-1, is DGGITQSPKYLFRKEGQNVTLSCEQNLNHDAMYWYRQDPGQGLRLIYYSQIVNDFQKGDIAEGYSVSREKKESFPLTVTSAQKNPTAFYLCASSMGSSRGNEQFFGPGTRLTVL.

This clonotype was picked up many times. This chain connects TRBV7-8 to TRBJ2-7, with 7 bases identical to TRBD1. Unmatched junction bases numbered 10, after V lost 5 bases and J lost 3 bases. Looked up from germline, CDR1 is SGHVS and CDR2 is FQNEAQ. The CDR3 totals 15 residues. In nucleotides, the CDR3 is TGTGCCAGCAGCGCCGACAGGGAATTCCTCTACGAGCAGTACTTC. This encodes CASSADREFLYEQYF.

The rearrangement uses TRBV12-3 or TRBV12-4 and TRBJ2-1, with D maybe TRBD2 (6 bases). The CDR3 totals 14 residues. The V end was cut by 6 bases, the J end by 0 bases, with 9 bases between. This CDR3 reads CASRAGSSYNEQFF. For the CDR3, the DNA is TGTGCCAGCAGGGCCGGGAGCTCCTACAATGAGCAGTTCTTC.

This clonotype was recorded at least ten times. The germline gene is not matched at one end of the junction; a read error may be the cause. This chain links TRBV4-3 with TRBJ2-1; possibly TRBD2 for D (5 bases). Germline loops: CDR1 LGHNA, CDR2 YSLEER. This CDR3 has 13 residues. The CDR3 coding sequence is TGCGCCAGCAGCCCGGGGTCCTTCAATGAGCAGTTCTTC. As protein: CASSPGSFNEQFF.

This clonotype was detected many times. The chain links TRBV20-1 to TRBJ2-7; D possibly corresponds to TRBD1 (6 bases). Trimming pared 4 bases from V and 2 bases from J, leaving 21 bases between. Germline CDR1 DFQATT, CDR2 SNEGSKA (reference sequence). The CDR3 length is 16 residues. CDR3 sequence reads: CSATAPGQRSPYEQYF. The CDR3 nucleotides are TGCAGTGCTACAGCCCCGGGACAACGGAGCCCCTACGAGCAGTACTTC.

This clonotype was picked up many times. The chain carries TRBV7-2 and TRBJ2-1; D gene uncertain. Germline V gene data show CDR1 as SGHTA and CDR2 as FQGNSA. V shed 5 bases and J shed 7 bases, with 15 bases lying between them. CDR3 length: 14 residues. The CDR3 is CASSPELAENEQFF. CDR3 bases: TGTGCCAGCAGCCCCGAATTGGCCGAAAATGAGCAGTTCTTC.